These T cell receptor beta chains were read from a single sample in a study of T cell repertoires in cytomegalovirus infection. Their antigens are not known. TCRdb processed the reads anew with MiXCR; each CDR3 protein has one entry. The data contain just under 500,000 distinct CDR3 sequences, roughly 34% of them singletons. The material was cultured PBMCs, obtained from culture after CMV antigen stimulation. The origin of the receptors is a human donor in good health (CMV status not recorded). Some clones in this sample may be carry-over from other donors' samples. Both conserved end residues are part of each CDR3. The D gene is left open where the match is weak. Not all rows give a size; the values are once, few, many and, for expanded clones, a class.

clone_size	v_call	j_call	d_call	cdr3_nt	cdr3_aa
many	TRBV12-3/TRBV12-4	TRBJ2-7	.	TGTGCCAGCAGTTTAGCGGGAGGTCTCGAGCAGTACTTC	CASSLAGGLEQYF
many	TRBV6-6	TRBJ2-3	.	TGTGCCAGCAGTTACTCGGCGGTTAGCACAGATACGCAGTATTTT	CASSYSAVSTDTQYF
.	TRBV4-3	TRBJ2-1	.	TGCGCCAGCAGCCAAGCGCGGCTAGCGGAGCAGTTCTTC	CASSQARLAEQFF
.	TRBV29-1	TRBJ2-3	TRBD2	TGCAGCGCTACCGGGACTAGCGGGAGCAGGTTCATAACAGATACGCAGTATTTT	CSATGTSGSRFITDTQYF
.	TRBV4-3	TRBJ2-2	TRBD2	TGCGCCAGCAGCCAAGATCGGCTAGCGGGAGTGTACACCGGGGAGCTGTTTTTT	CASSQDRLAGVYTGELFF
.	TRBV2	TRBJ1-2	.	TGTGCCAGGACAATTCGCTATGGCTACACCTTC	CARTIRYGYTF
many	TRBV7-2	TRBJ2-7	TRBD2	TGTGCCAGCAGCTGGGGGACTAGCGGTCCTGGGTACTTC	CASSWGTSGPGYF
.	TRBV7-2	TRBJ2-1	TRBD2	TGTGCCAGCAGTCAAGCGGGCGGGAGGGGGTTCTTC	CASSQAGGRGFF
few	TRBV20-1	TRBJ1-1	.	TGCAGTGCAACCTTGCCCAAGATTATGAACACTGAAGCTTTCTTT	CSATLPKIMNTEAFF
.	TRBV12-3/TRBV12-4	TRBJ2-2	TRBD2	TGTGCCAGCAGTTTCGACGGGAGGGCCGTCGGGGAGCTGTTTTTT	CASSFDGRAVGELFF
.	TRBV4-2	TRBJ2-7	TRBD1	TGTGCCAGCAGCCAATGGACAGGGCAGCCCTACGAGCAGTACTTC	CASSQWTGQPYEQYF
.	TRBV15	TRBJ2-5	TRBD1	TGTGCCACCAGCAAACGTCGGGACAGGCCTCAAGAGACCCAGTACTTC	CATSKRRDRPQETQYF
few	TRBV20-1	TRBJ1-5	.	TGCAGTGCTAGCTTGAGGGGGTATCGTCAGCCCCAGCATTTT	CSASLRGYRQPQHF